The 8 T cell receptor beta chains presented below share a single source sample, sequenced in a study of cytomegalovirus exposure and HLA in healthy donors. With 60 Vbeta and 13 Jbeta primers, the PCR was carried out. Measured with immunoSEQ multiplex PCR; TCRdb has only the in-frame clones, and not every one. The table has some 120,000 clones, 78% seen once. Specimen: PBMCs. These TCRs come from a woman aged 40 to 50 in good health and CMV-seronegative.

The chain is built from TRBV2 and TRBJ2-3, with no clear D. Trimming shortened V by 7 bases and J by 6 bases, and 17 bases separated the two germline ends. Germline-derived CDR1 and CDR2 are SNHLY and FYNNEI. The CDR3 length is 14 residues. CDR3 protein: CASKNSRNGDTQYF. The CDR3 bases are TGTGCCAGCAAGAACTCCCGGAACGGGGATACGCAGTATTTT.

The rearrangement uses TRBV4-1 and TRBJ2-3; 7 bases match TRBD2. The junction had 6 bases not matched to a gene; V was cut back by 5 bases and J by 1 base. This CDR3 has 15 amino acids. Germline-derived CDR1 and CDR2 are MGHRA and YSYEKL. The CDR3 nucleotides are TGCGCCAGCAGCAAAAGCGGGACCCGCACAGATACGCAGTATTTT. Protein sequence: CASSKSGTRTDTQYF.

This chain connects TRBV28 to TRBJ2-1, with 7 nucleotides matching TRBD2. Per the germline V gene, CDR1 is MDHEN and CDR2 is SYDVKM. The CDR3 is 19 amino acids. V dropped 5 bases and J dropped 2; count of bases not matched to a gene: 18. The CDR3, as DNA: TGTGCCAGCAGTCACCCCTCCTATCTCGAGCGGGACCCCTACAATGAGCAGTTCTTC. Its translation: CASSHPSYLERDPYNEQFF.

This clone has only one observation. J is TRBJ2-6 and V is TRBV19; 7 nucleotides align to TRBD1. Germline-derived CDR1 and CDR2 are LNHDA and SQIVND (reference sequence). The V and J ends lost 6 bases and 2 bases, in that order; junction bases with no gene match: 10. The CDR3 is 17 residues long. The CDR3 region has the DNA TGTGCCAGTAGCCCCGGGACAGTTTCTACTGGGGCCAACGTCCTGACTTTC. As protein: CASSPGTVSTGANVLTF.

This chain joins TRBV6-1 and TRBJ1-6; D may be TRBD1 (5 bases). CDR3 length: 16 amino acids. Germline-derived CDR1 and CDR2 are MNHNS and SASEGT. V was clipped by 0 bases and J by 7 bases, with 13 bases between them. CDR3 nucleotides: TGTGCCAGCAGTGAAGCTGGAGGGACTTGGAATTCACCCCTCCACTTT. Translation: CASSEAGGTWNSPLHF.

A few counts support this clone. This chain uses TRBV19 with TRBJ2-1; 7 positions agree with TRBD2. The germline CDR1 and CDR2 sequences are LNHDA and SQIVND (reference sequence). This CDR3 has 14 residues. With V trimmed by 5 bases and J by 5 bases, 6 bases remained unmatched. This chain's CDR3 is CASSLGEGDNEQFF. The CDR3 coding sequence is TGTGCCAGTAGTTTGGGGGAGGGAGACAATGAGCAGTTCTTC.

The J gene is TRBJ2-3, the V gene TRBV4-1, with D unresolved. This CDR3 comprises 14 residues. Trimming left V 1 base short and J 4 bases short, with 9 bases between. Per the germline V gene, CDR1 is MGHRA and CDR2 is YSYEKL. CDR3 loop: CASSQALGSDTQYF. In DNA form, the CDR3 reads TGCGCCAGCAGCCAAGCTCTGGGCTCAGATACGCAGTATTTT.

Remarks on this clone: The junction and the germline gene differ at one end; a read error may be behind it. This chain connects TRBV2 to TRBJ2-6; D is possibly TRBD1 (5 bases). Germline V lookup: CDR1 SNHLY, CDR2 FYNNEI. This CDR3 is built from 16 residues. Here the CDR3 reads CASSGSRLGGANGLTF. For the CDR3, the DNA is TGTGCCAGCAGTGGGTCGCGTTTGGGTGGGGCCAACGGCCTGACTTTC.